These T cell receptor beta chains were read from a single sample in a study of blood T cells in healthy people across ages. Each CDR3 protein is one row after TCRdb ran MiXCR on the 5' RACE reads. The sample contains 540,000 or so distinct CDR3 sequences, 27% of which appear only once. Material for sequencing was blood. Receptors originate from a woman in her seventies in good health. CDR3s include the opening cysteine and the closing phenylalanine or tryptophan. The D gene is left open where the match is weak. The listing skips clone size in some rows; elsewhere it reads once, few, many or a size class.

>.|TRBD1|TRBV5-6|TRBJ1-5|17
TGTGCCAGCAGCTCCATAAAAAACAGGGGTTCGGTTCAGCCCCAGCATTTT
CASSSIKNRGSVQPQHF
>many|.|TRBV5-1|TRBJ2-7|16
TGCGCCAGCAGCTGGACATCGAGCGAAGTATCCTACGAGCAGTACTTC
CASSWTSSEVSYEQYF
>.|TRBD1|TRBV7-2|TRBJ2-7|15
TGTGCCAGCAGCTCCACAGGGGTTGGGGCCTACGAGCAGTACTTC
CASSSTGVGAYEQYF
>.|.|TRBV10-3|TRBJ2-3|15
TGTGCCATCAGAGGAACCGGGGGCCGGACAGATACGCAGTATTTT
CAIRGTGGRTDTQYF
>few|.|TRBV10-3|TRBJ2-1|13
TGTGCCATTCTCGACTCGCCCTACAATGAGCAGTTCTTC
CAILDSPYNEQFF
>.|.|TRBV18|TRBJ2-7|15
TGTGCCAGCTCACCGTCTAGCGCGGACGTCTACGAGCAGTACTTC
CASSPSSADVYEQYF
>few|TRBD1|TRBV5-1|TRBJ1-1|14
TGCGCCAGCAGCAACAGGGGAGGGAACACTGAAGCTTTCTTT
CASSNRGGNTEAFF
>.|.|TRBV20-1|TRBJ1-4|14
TGCAGTGCTAGAATCCCCGGGATTAATGAAAAACTGTTTTTT
CSARIPGINEKLFF
>few|TRBD2|TRBV29-1|TRBJ2-3|13
TGCAGCACTATAGCGGGGGGAACAGATACGCAGTATTTT
CSTIAGGTDTQYF
>few|TRBD1|TRBV7-2|TRBJ1-2|14
TGTGCCAGCAGCTCGAACACAGGGGGCTCTGGCTACACCTTC
CASSSNTGGSGYTF
>few|.|TRBV6-6|TRBJ2-2|14
TGTGCCAGCAATCATGGAAGGCCTAGCGGGGAGCTGTTTTTT
CASNHGRPSGELFF
>.|TRBD2|TRBV7-2|TRBJ2-7|17
TGTGCCAGCAGCTTAATCGGCGGGGGGCCTACGACCTACGAGCAGTACTTC
CASSLIGGGPTTYEQYF
>.|.|TRBV3-1|TRBJ1-1|15
TGTGCCAGCAGCCAAGCTCTTGCAGAGGGCACTGAAGCTTTCTTT
CASSQALAEGTEAFF
>few|.|TRBV12-3/TRBV12-4|TRBJ1-1|12
TGTGCCAGCAGTTTAGACATCTATGAGGCTTTCTTT
CASSLDIYEAFF
>.|.|TRBV20-1|TRBJ1-5|15
TGCAGTGCTAGTAGGGCAGATTATAGCAATCAGCCCCAGCATTTT
CSASRADYSNQPQHF
>few|.|TRBV5-1|TRBJ1-1|13
TGCGCCAGCAGCTTGGGAAAGGACGCTGAAGCTTTCTTT
CASSLGKDAEAFF